This TCR beta chain emerged from a study of Graves' ophthalmopathy and Graves' hyperthyroidism. Study-level findings and limits: Using 13 signatures, a model distinguished ophthalmopathy from stable hyperthyroidism, reaching just under 90% sensitivity and over 65% specificity. Ophthalmopathy progression cases were predicted by the model with roughly 71% sensitivity and 72.22% specificity.

CDR3 length equals 15 residues. Trimming shortened V by 1 base and J by 0 bases, and 9 bases separated the two germline ends. Germline CDR1 and CDR2: SGHAT and FQNNGV. RNA transcripts provided the template for amplifying TCR beta CDR3 regions. HTBI-primed RT-PCR formed the first round, and a multiplex PCR formed the second. TCRdb reprocessed the multiplex PCR reads with MiXCR, giving one entry per CDR3 protein. This table holds over a million distinct CDR3 sequences, about 36% found once. About this clonotype: Its antigen is still unknown. A much larger clone lies a single base off, so this may be a read error.

Sample: peripheral blood or thyroid tissue (not recorded which). V gene TRBV11-2 combines with J gene TRBJ1-1, with D maybe TRBD1 (6 bases). The origin of this receptor is an adult man with Graves' hyperthyroidism. The CDR3 sequence is CASSLGGAVNTEAFF. CDR3 coding DNA: TGTGCCAGCAGCTTAGGGGGGGCGGTGAACACTGAAGCTTTCTTT.